The 32 T cell receptor beta chains in this list originate from one sample, sequenced in a study of identical twins (dated by TCRdb to the mid-2010s). Library method: 5' RACE. TCRdb lists the instrument as Illumina HiSeq 2000. TCRdb handled the public reads itself, with Q25 trimming in fastp and clone calling in MiXCR, and kept productive beta chains. One record per CDR3 amino acid sequence lists the most common genes and DNA. This sample has 500,000 to 550,000 distinct CDR3 sequences in its table, and around 22% of those were observed once. The ten largest clones take up 0.4% to 0.6% of the sample. Separately, the same data were catalogued under a study of yellow fever vaccine responses in identical twins.

Input material: CD4+ T cells sorted from blood. These receptors were obtained from a woman aged 18-29 years in good health.

This clonotype was recorded a few times. V gene TRBV5-1 combines with J gene TRBJ2-2; TRBD2 matches at 10 bases. This CDR3 is 16 amino acids long. From germline, CDR1 is SGHRS and CDR2 YFSETQ. With V trimmed by 4 bases and J by 4 bases, 7 bases remained unmatched. CDR3 DNA sequence: TGCGCCAGCAGCCACCGAGCGGGAGGGCGCACCGGGGAGCTGTTTTTT. Translated, it gives CASSHRAGGRTGELFF.

The chain carries TRBV19 and TRBJ2-1; D is perhaps TRBD2 (6 bases). V was shortened by 7 bases and J by 6 bases, with 16 bases between the two germline ends. The germline V gene encodes CDR1 LNHDA and CDR2 SQIVND (reference sequence). The CDR3 sequence is 14 residues long. CDR3 region: CASKEAGQSNEQFF. DNA for the CDR3: TGTGCCAGTAAGGAAGCGGGCCAATCCAATGAGCAGTTCTTC.

The chain uses TRBV6-5 and TRBJ2-7; D is uncertain. From germline, CDR1 is MNHEY and CDR2 SVGAGI. Trimming shortened V by 0 bases and J by 4 bases, and 10 bases separated the two germline ends. This CDR3 contains 14 residues. CDR3 region: CASSYSYSSYEQYF. The DNA of the CDR3 is TGTGCCAGCAGTTACTCTTACAGCTCTTACGAGCAGTACTTC.

This clonotype appeared a few times. The chain recombines TRBV24-1 with TRBJ2-2, with TRBD1 identical over 8 bases. After removal of 4 bases from V and 7 bases from J, the junction contained 7 bases not matched to a gene. This CDR3 contains 15 residues. Germline V lookup: CDR1 KGHDR, CDR2 SFDVKD. Here the CDR3 DNA reads TGTGCCACCAGTGAGAGACAGGGGCTCCTCGGGGAGCTGTTTTTT. Protein sequence: CATSERQGLLGELFF.

This chain uses TRBV5-1 with TRBJ2-3; weak D call: TRBD1 (6 bases). The CDR3 covers 16 residues. Germline V CDR1 and CDR2: SGHRS, YFSETQ. The germline V and J ends were trimmed by 3 bases and 0 bases, with 14 bases remaining between them. The CDR3 here is CASSSWTATSTDTQYF. The CDR3 coding sequence is TGCGCCAGCAGCTCTTGGACAGCCACTAGCACAGATACGCAGTATTTT.

The J gene is TRBJ1-1, the V gene TRBV20-1, with D perhaps matching TRBD1 (5 bases). Germline CDR1 DFQATT, CDR2 SNEGSKA (reference sequence). Trimming took 5 bases from V and 2 from J, leaving 9 bases between them. The CDR3 is 12 amino acids. Here the CDR3 DNA reads TGCAGTGCTTTAGACAGAAACACTGAAGCTTTCTTT. Translating it yields CSALDRNTEAFF.

This clonotype showed up just a few times. The V gene is TRBV4-1, the J gene TRBJ1-4, with TRBD1 identical over 7 bases. Trimming at V came to 4 bases and at J to 8 bases, leaving 10 bases not matched to a gene. CDR1 is MGHRA and CDR2 is YSYEKL in the germline V gene. CDR3 size: 15 residues. The CDR3 here is CASSRPGGQGEKLFF. CDR3 nucleotides: TGCGCCAGCAGCCGACCAGGGGGTCAGGGAGAAAAACTGTTTTTT.

This clonotype occurred a few times. The chain recombines TRBV19 with TRBJ2-2; 12 bases agree with TRBD2. The germline gives CDR1 LNHDA, CDR2 SQIVND (reference sequence). J lost 4 bases, V lost 6 bases, and 9 bases had no gene match. The CDR3 covers 17 residues. CDR3 sequence (DNA): TGTGCCAGTAGAAAGACTAGCGGGAGTAGAGGCACCGGGGAGCTGTTTTTT. As protein: CASRKTSGSRGTGELFF.

The chain couples TRBV5-1 to TRBJ2-3; D may be TRBD1 or TRBD2 (5 bases each). V gave up 7 bases and J gave up 1 base, with 13 bases separating them. CDR3 length: 14 residues. CDR1 SGHRS and CDR2 YFSETQ come from the germline V gene. The CDR3 reads CASVLVGGTDTQYF. The CDR3 DNA reads as TGCGCCAGCGTCTTGGTGGGGGGCACAGATACGCAGTATTTT.

DNA of the CDR3: TGCAGCACACCACAACCCGTGCAGTATTTT. Translated, it gives CSTPQPVQYF. The chain recombines TRBV20-1 with TRBJ2-3, with unresolved D. CDR1 and CDR2 (germline): DFQATT, SNEGSKA (reference sequence). This CDR3 spans 10 amino acids.

This rearrangement joins TRBV28 to TRBJ2-7; TRBD2 aligns across 8 bases. V lost 7 bases to trimming and J lost 4 bases; unmatched junction nucleotides: 15. The CDR3 consists of 16 residues. Germline loops: CDR1 MDHEN, CDR2 SYDVKM. The CDR3 loop is CASTPRGGGFFYEQYF. The CDR3 region has the DNA TGTGCCAGCACCCCCCGGGGGGGGGGCTTTTTTTACGAGCAGTACTTC.

In its sample, this clonotype was seen a few times. This chain connects TRBV20-1 to TRBJ1-2; 7 bases map to TRBD1. CDR1 is DFQATT, CDR2 SNEGSKA, per germline (reference sequence). The CDR3 runs to 12 residues. V shed 6 bases, J shed 13 bases, and the junction held 14 bases outside the gene matches. The CDR3 bases are TGCAGTGCGGGGATACAGGGGCTTCGGGCCACCTTC. The encoded protein is CSAGIQGLRATF.

The chain links TRBV5-1 to TRBJ2-1; 9 nucleotides match TRBD1. V lost 4 bases, J lost 8 bases, and 16 bases stayed unmatched. This CDR3 contains 17 residues. Germline CDR1 and CDR2: SGHRS and YFSETQ. In DNA form, the CDR3 reads TGCGCCAGCAGCCATCAAACCACCCGGGGACAGGGATATGAGCAGTTCTTC. It codes for CASSHQTTRGQGYEQFF.

The V and J genes are TRBV12-3 or TRBV12-4 and TRBJ2-5; D perhaps matches TRBD1 (6 bases). The CDR3 is made up of 13 amino acids. The germline V and J ends were trimmed by 2 bases and 4 bases, with 8 bases remaining between them. The DNA for the CDR3 is TGTGCCAGCAGTTTAAGGGGGAGAGAGACCCAGTACTTC. Translated: CASSLRGRETQYF.

The chain links TRBV3-1 to TRBJ2-2; D uncertain. The CDR3 covers 13 residues. The germline V gene has CDR1 LGHDT and CDR2 YNNKEL (reference sequence). Trimming took off 4 bases at V and 3 bases at J, with 6 bases between the two ends. CDR3 nucleotide sequence: TGTGCCAGCAGCCCACCCTACACCGGGGAGCTGTTTTTT. Encoded protein: CASSPPYTGELFF.

The chain uses TRBV27 and TRBJ1-5; 7 bases are shared with TRBD1. This CDR3 has 15 residues. The germline V gene encodes CDR1 MNHEY and CDR2 SMNVEV (reference sequence). The J segment lost 4 bases and the V segment lost 4 bases, leaving 7 bases of the junction unmatched. CDR3 protein: CASSSTGNRNQPQHF. The CDR3 DNA follows: TGTGCCAGCAGTTCGACAGGGAATAGAAATCAGCCCCAGCATTTT.

The rearrangement uses TRBV27 and TRBJ2-1; 7 nucleotides align to TRBD2. Germline V lookup: CDR1 MNHEY, CDR2 SMNVEV (reference sequence). Germline trimming cut 6 bases from V and 7 bases from J; bases unmatched to any gene: 12. The length of the CDR3 is 15 residues. This chain's CDR3 is CASRGTLGEGNEQFF. CDR3 coding DNA: TGTGCCAGCAGGGGGACTCTAGGGGAGGGGAATGAGCAGTTCTTC.

This clonotype was counted only a few times. This chain connects TRBV20-1 to TRBJ2-7; 7 bases are a match to TRBD2. The CDR3 sequence is 14 residues long. CDR1 DFQATT and CDR2 SNEGSKA come from the germline V gene (reference sequence). J was trimmed by 2 bases and V by 3 bases; bases with no gene match: 7. Here the CDR3 reads CSARVAGGTYEQYF. In DNA, the CDR3 is TGCAGTGCTAGGGTAGCGGGCGGAACCTACGAGCAGTACTTC.

This clonotype was counted only a few times. The V call is TRBV28, the J call TRBJ2-4, with 15 bases identical to TRBD2. Germline V gene lookup returns CDR1 MDHEN and CDR2 SYDVKM. With V trimmed by 6 bases and J by 10 bases, 10 bases remained unmatched. The CDR3 length is 16 residues. The CDR3 loop reads CASSFTGTSGRRIQYF. Here the CDR3 DNA reads TGTGCCAGCAGCTTTACTGGGACTAGCGGGAGGCGGATTCAGTACTTC. The entire variable domain, with the rest obtained from reference TRBV28 and TRBJ2-4, is as follows: DVKVTQSSRYLVKRTGEKVFLECVQDMDHENMFWYRQDPGLGLRLIYFSYDVKMKEKGDIPEGYSVSREKKERFSLILESASTNQTSMYLCASSFTGTSGRRIQYFGAGTRLSVL.

The rearrangement uses TRBV20-1 and TRBJ2-1; maybe TRBD2 (6 bases). The CDR3 has 14 residues. The V and J ends lost 6 bases and 1 base respectively, with 13 bases between them. In germline, CDR1 is DFQATT, CDR2 SNEGSKA (reference sequence). The CDR3 spells CSALTSLSYNEQFF. CDR3 nucleotide sequence: TGCAGTGCCCTTACTAGCCTATCCTACAATGAGCAGTTCTTC.

This clonotype was observed many times. The CDR3 nucleotides read TGTGCCAGCAGTTTGTTAGGTGGTGAAAAACTGTTTTTT. Its protein is CASSLLGGEKLFF. This chain links TRBV28 with TRBJ1-4; D is ambiguous. The CDR3 contains 13 residues. CDR1 is MDHEN, CDR2 SYDVKM, per germline. Trimming took 3 bases from V and 7 from J, leaving 9 bases between them. Full variable domain (outside the CDR3, taken from reference TRBV28 and TRBJ1-4): DVKVTQSSRYLVKRTGEKVFLECVQDMDHENMFWYRQDPGLGLRLIYFSYDVKMKEKGDIPEGYSVSREKKERFSLILESASTNQTSMYLCASSLLGGEKLFFGSGTQLSVL.

There are a few counts of this clonotype. The CDR3 sequence: CASSLVASGGTGELFF. In nucleotides, the CDR3 is TGTGCCAGCAGCTTAGTCGCCAGCGGGGGCACCGGGGAGCTGTTTTTT. The chain is built from TRBV7-2 and TRBJ2-2, with 8 positions matching TRBD2. This CDR3 has 16 amino acids. CDR1 SGHTA and CDR2 FQGNSA come from the germline V gene. Losses at the gene ends were 1 base for V and 4 bases for J; bases not matched to a gene: 5.

The chain employs TRBV6-5 and TRBJ2-1; 14 nucleotides agree with TRBD2. V lost 4 bases and J lost 5; bases outside the gene matches: 7. Per germline, CDR1 MNHEY and CDR2 SVGAGI. This CDR3 is 17 amino acids long. The CDR3 sequence is CASSWGLAGDYNNEQFF. The CDR3 region has the DNA TGTGCCAGCAGTTGGGGACTAGCGGGAGATTATAACAATGAGCAGTTCTTC.

The chain recombines TRBV4-1 with TRBJ2-3; TRBD2 matches 7 bases. CDR3 length equals 17 residues. The ends lost 4 bases at V and 0 bases at J; junction bases unmatched: 10. From germline, CDR1 is MGHRA and CDR2 YSYEKL. The CDR3 region is CASSRVVGGVSTDTQYF. In nucleotides, the CDR3 is TGCGCCAGCAGCCGCGTTGTTGGGGGGGTCAGCACAGATACGCAGTATTTT.

This clonotype was seen a handful of times. This rearrangement joins TRBV18 to TRBJ2-7; the D is unclear. CDR3 length equals 15 residues. V was shortened by 0 bases and J by 5 bases, with 14 bases between the two germline ends. The germline V gene encodes CDR1 KGHSH and CDR2 LQKENI. The CDR3 DNA reads TGTGCCAGCTCACCACCCGGTCTTAGGGTCAACGAGCAGTACTTC. The encoded protein is CASSPPGLRVNEQYF.

The chain carries TRBV20-1 and TRBJ1-4, with D hard to call. The V gene lost 1 base and the J gene lost 8 bases, with 8 bases spanning the gap. CDR3 length equals 12 residues. CDR1 DFQATT and CDR2 SNEGSKA come from the germline V gene (reference sequence). Here the CDR3 reads CSARGQREKLFF. The CDR3 DNA reads as TGCAGTGCTAGAGGGCAGCGGGAAAAACTGTTTTTT.

The chain has TRBV4-2 and TRBJ2-1; a possible D gene is TRBD2 (6 bases). The CDR3 runs to 16 residues. Trimming pared 1 base from V and 0 bases from J, leaving 10 bases between. Germline V gene sequence: CDR1 LGHNA, CDR2 YNFKEQ. Written as DNA, the CDR3 is TGTGCCAGCAGCCAAGTTTCAGCGGGCTCCTACAATGAGCAGTTCTTC. Amino acid sequence: CASSQVSAGSYNEQFF.

The chain couples TRBV7-9 to TRBJ2-3; D gene ambiguous. This CDR3 comprises 17 residues. Germline CDR1 is SEHNR and CDR2 is FQNEAQ (reference sequence). The V end was cut by 4 bases, the J end by 1 base, with 18 bases between. The CDR3 nucleotides read TGTGCCAGCAGCTCCTCCTATCGATGGGAAGGCACAGATACGCAGTATTTT. It translates to CASSSSYRWEGTDTQYF.

The chain has TRBV28 and TRBJ2-2; D not resolved. V gave up 5 bases and J gave up 7 bases, with 5 bases separating them. The CDR3 loop spans 11 amino acids. Germline CDR1 and CDR2: MDHEN and SYDVKM. CDR3 region: CASSDLGELFF. In DNA, the CDR3 is TGTGCCAGCAGTGACCTCGGGGAGCTGTTTTTT.

The count of this clonotype is one. The gene calls are TRBV20-1 and TRBJ2-1, with 9 bases aligning to TRBD1. The junction had 8 bases not matched to a gene; V was cut back by 5 bases and J by 9 bases. CDR1 is DFQATT, CDR2 SNEGSKA, per germline (reference sequence). This CDR3 has 13 amino acids. Here the CDR3 reads CSAVGTGKGEQFF. For the CDR3, the DNA is TGCAGTGCTGTTGGGACAGGGAAGGGTGAGCAGTTCTTC.

The rearrangement uses TRBV10-1 and TRBJ2-2; D is tentatively TRBD1 or TRBD2 (5 bases each). This CDR3 is built from 15 residues. With 4 bases removed from V and 1 base from J, the gap between germline ends came to 10 bases. CDR1 and CDR2 from the germline V gene are WNHNN and SYGVQD (reference sequence). The CDR3 DNA sequence: TGCGCCAGCAGTGGGGACCTACAGAACACCGGGGAGCTGTTTTTT. Protein product: CASSGDLQNTGELFF.

This chain links TRBV20-1 with TRBJ2-4; D is uncertain. Germline V gives CDR1 DFQATT, CDR2 SNEGSKA (reference sequence). The CDR3 spans 15 residues. The V end was cut by 0 bases, the J end by 1 base, with 10 bases between. The CDR3, as DNA: TGCAGTGCTAGAGATCCCAGGTTGGCCAAAAACATTCAGTACTTC. It is translated as CSARDPRLAKNIQYF.